What follows are 25 T cell receptor beta chains derived from one specimen sequenced in a study of CD8 T cells in Susac syndrome. RNA, at about 0.45 to 1 ug, was reverse transcribed with random hexamers. TCRdb ran MiXCR on the immunoSEQ multiplex PCR reads and lists one entry per CDR3 protein. The data show about 180,000 distinct CDR3 sequences, roughly 92% seen once. Sequencing was performed on CD4+ T cells from PBMCs. The receptor source for this set is a human donor with Susac syndrome.

The CDR3 DNA reads as TGTGCCAGCAGCGTAGGATCCGCTTATGGCTACACCTTC. Translated, it gives CASSVGSAYGYTF. The chain has TRBV9 and TRBJ1-2; D remains ambiguous. V gave up 0 bases and J gave up 5 bases, with 8 bases separating them. The germline V gene encodes CDR1 SGDLS and CDR2 YYNGEE. The CDR3 contains 13 residues.

V usage is TRBV6-1 and J usage is TRBJ2-2; D gene ambiguous. Germline V gene sequence: CDR1 MNHNS, CDR2 SASEGT. The CDR3 contains 15 residues. Between the trimmed V and J ends, which lost 3 bases and 4 bases, there was a span of 12 bases. CDR3 loop: CASSDQLWVTGELFF. DNA for the CDR3: TGTGCCAGCAGTGACCAGCTATGGGTCACCGGGGAGCTGTTTTTT.

J is TRBJ2-5 and V is TRBV11-2; no clear D gene. This CDR3 is 11 amino acids long. V was clipped by 5 bases and J by 8 bases, with 9 bases between them. CDR1 is SGHAT and CDR2 is FQNNGV in the germline V gene. The CDR3 nucleotides are TGTGCCAGCAGCGACCAGGTTACCCAGTACTTC. Translated, it gives CASSDQVTQYF.

J is TRBJ1-2 and V is TRBV5-4; D is perhaps TRBD1 (5 bases). The CDR3 loop spans 14 amino acids. Germline assignment: CDR1 SGHNT and CDR2 YYREEE (reference sequence). V lost 1 base and J 8 bases, leaving 15 bases between the germline ends. As DNA, the CDR3 is TGTGCCAGCAGCTTGCAGTCGCAGGGTCGCGGCTACACCTTC. As protein: CASSLQSQGRGYTF. Combining the CDR3 with reference TRBV5-4 and TRBJ1-2 gives the whole variable domain ETGVTQSPTHLIKTRGQQVTLRCSSQSGHNTVSWYQQALGQGPQFIFQYYREEENGRGNFPPRFSGLQFPNYSSELNVNALELDDSALYLCASSLQSQGRGYTFGSGTRLTVV.

The CDR3 loop reads CASSSGHFNSPLHF. In DNA form, the CDR3 reads TGTGCCAGCAGCTCCGGACATTTTAATTCACCCCTCCACTTT. J is TRBJ1-6 and V is TRBV7-2, with TRBD1 as a possible D gene (5 bases). Trimming took off 4 bases at V and 6 bases at J, with 10 bases between the two ends. Germline V lookup: CDR1 SGHTA, CDR2 FQGNSA. The CDR3 runs to 14 residues.

V usage is TRBV5-6 and J usage is TRBJ2-1, with 8 bases fitting TRBD1. The V segment lost 4 bases and the J segment 6 bases; nucleotides outside the gene matches: 6. The CDR3 is 14 residues long. CDR1 and CDR2 (germline): SGHDT, YYEEEE. CDR3 nucleotide sequence: TGTGCCAGCAGCCGCGGACAGGGAGGCAATGAGCAGTTCTTC. As protein: CASSRGQGGNEQFF.

The chain joins TRBV5-1 to TRBJ1-2, with D possibly being TRBD1 (5 bases). With 0 bases removed from V and 6 bases from J, the gap between germline ends came to 12 bases. The CDR3 loop spans 14 amino acids. Looked up from germline, CDR1 is SGHRS and CDR2 is YFSETQ. Here the CDR3 DNA reads TGCGCCAGCAGCTTGGATGGGACGAGCGATGGCTACACCTTC. As protein: CASSLDGTSDGYTF.

This clonotype has just one count. This chain joins TRBV5-1 and TRBJ1-2; tentative D call: TRBD1 (5 bases). This CDR3 spans 15 amino acids. Deletions cut 0 bases from V and 2 bases from J, with 11 bases between. Per the germline V gene, CDR1 is SGHRS and CDR2 is YFSETQ. Here the CDR3 reads CASSLEAGPNYGYTF. The CDR3 nucleotides read TGCGCCAGCAGCTTGGAGGCAGGGCCCAACTATGGCTACACCTTC.

The chain is built from TRBV10-3 and TRBJ1-2; D is unclear. In germline, CDR1 is ENHRY, CDR2 SYGVKD. This CDR3 contains 11 residues. Trimming left V 7 bases short and J 7 bases short, with 10 bases between. CDR3 loop: CAITDRSGYTF. CDR3 in DNA: TGTGCCATCACGGACCGGTCTGGCTACACCTTC.

This clonotype was counted once. CDR3: CASGTPGQAVSYTF. DNA for the CDR3: TGTGCCAGCGGAACTCCGGGACAGGCCGTGAGCTACACCTTC. The gene calls are TRBV28 and TRBJ1-2, with 8 bases matching TRBD1. After removal of 8 bases from V and 9 bases from J, the junction contained 14 bases not matched to a gene. The germline CDR1 and CDR2 sequences are MDHEN and SYDVKM. CDR3 length: 14 residues.

This chain connects TRBV18 to TRBJ2-5, with D perhaps assigned TRBD1 or TRBD2 (5 bases each). The germline CDR1 and CDR2 sequences are KGHSH and LQKENI. Trimming stripped 1 base from V and 2 bases from J, with 8 bases between. The CDR3 extends over 14 amino acids. The CDR3 is CASSPRDVQETQYF. The DNA of the CDR3 is TGTGCCAGCTCACCACGGGACGTTCAAGAGACCCAGTACTTC.

The J gene is TRBJ2-3, the V gene TRBV5-6; 7 nucleotides align to TRBD2. Germline CDR1 SGHDT, CDR2 YYEEEE. Trimming cost V 2 bases and J 4 bases; bases outside gene matches: 10. This CDR3 is 16 amino acids long. This CDR3 is CASSFLPGGGSDTQYF. The CDR3 bases are TGTGCCAGCAGCTTCCTCCCGGGGGGTGGCTCAGATACGCAGTATTTT.

The gene calls are TRBV11-2 and TRBJ2-1; the match to TRBD2 covers 13 bases. The germline V gene has CDR1 SGHAT and CDR2 FQNNGV. V lost 2 bases and J lost 8; bases outside the gene matches: 18. The CDR3 length is 20 residues. As DNA, the CDR3 is TGTGCCAGCAGCTTACGGCAGTGGACTAGCGGGGGCCCCCACCCCGATGAGCAGTTCTTC. Translated, it gives CASSLRQWTSGGPHPDEQFF.

The chain uses TRBV20-1 and TRBJ2-7, with no clear D. This CDR3 has 12 residues. Trimming shortened V by 6 bases and J by 5 bases, and 14 bases separated the two germline ends. Per the germline V gene, CDR1 is DFQATT and CDR2 is SNEGSKA (reference sequence). This CDR3 reads CSAGGGYNEQYF. The CDR3 region has the DNA TGCAGTGCCGGTGGTGGGTACAACGAGCAGTACTTC.

The chain recombines TRBV9 with TRBJ2-5, with 14 bases aligning to TRBD2. CDR1 is SGDLS, CDR2 YYNGEE, per germline. Losses at the gene ends were 3 bases for V and 5 bases for J; bases not matched to a gene: 6. The CDR3 consists of 16 residues. The CDR3 nucleotides read TGTGCCAGCAGCGCGCGACTAGCGGGGGGGACGGAGACCCAGTACTTC. Translation: CASSARLAGGTETQYF.

The V and J genes are TRBV4-1 and TRBJ2-5; 12 positions match TRBD2. The CDR3 extends over 19 amino acids. With 0 bases clipped from V and 5 bases from J, the junction kept 13 bases outside the gene matches. Germline V lookup: CDR1 MGHRA, CDR2 YSYEKL. The CDR3: CASSQDQSSGGGERETQYF. The CDR3 nucleotides read TGCGCCAGCAGCCAAGATCAGTCTAGCGGGGGGGGCGAGAGGGAGACCCAGTACTTC.

The V and J genes are TRBV3-1 and TRBJ2-5; D uncertain. The germline V gene has CDR1 LGHDT and CDR2 YNNKEL (reference sequence). The CDR3 covers 13 residues. V dropped 0 bases and J dropped 8 bases, with 10 bases sitting between them. This CDR3 is CASSQDKKGTQYF. Here the CDR3 DNA reads TGTGCCAGCAGCCAAGATAAAAAGGGAACCCAGTACTTC.

J is TRBJ2-5 and V is TRBV10-3; D gene uncertain. In germline, CDR1 is ENHRY, CDR2 SYGVKD. The CDR3 loop spans 13 amino acids. Trimming removed 4 bases from V and 0 bases from J, with 6 bases in between. The chain's CDR3 is CAISGPDQETQYF. The CDR3 nucleotides are TGTGCCATCAGTGGGCCAGACCAAGAGACCCAGTACTTC.

V is TRBV9 and J is TRBJ2-2; a possible D gene is TRBD1 (5 bases). CDR1 and CDR2 (germline): SGDLS, YYNGEE. V was pared by 4 bases and J by 7 bases, with 14 bases between. The CDR3 is made up of 14 amino acids. The CDR3 sequence: CASSPQQGIGELFF. The DNA for the CDR3 is TGTGCCAGCAGCCCACAGCAGGGTATCGGGGAGCTGTTTTTT.

The rearrangement links TRBV7-3 to TRBJ2-1; 7 bases agree with TRBD2. CDR3 length equals 14 residues. The V and J ends lost 3 bases and 8 bases, in that order; junction bases with no gene match: 7. Germline V lookup: CDR1 SGHTA, CDR2 FQGTGA. CDR3 amino acids: CASSFSGGFYEQFF. The CDR3 DNA sequence: TGTGCCAGCAGCTTTTCGGGGGGATTTTATGAGCAGTTCTTC. Using reference TRBV7-3 and TRBJ2-1 for the parts outside the CDR3, the full variable domain is GAGVSQTPSNKVTEKGKYVELRCDPISGHTALYWYRQSLGQGPEFLIYFQGTGAADDSGLPNDRFFAVRPEGSVSTLKIQRTERGDSAVYLCASSFSGGFYEQFFGPGTRLTVL.

This chain links TRBV10-3 with TRBJ1-2; D remains ambiguous. The CDR3 contains 14 residues. With 1 base removed from V and 8 bases from J, the gap between germline ends came to 14 bases. Germline CDR1 and CDR2: ENHRY and SYGVKD. CDR3 bases: TGTGCCATCAGTGAGTTAAAGGGTGAGGAGGGCTACACCTTC. Translated, it gives CAISELKGEEGYTF.

The DNA of the CDR3 is TGCAGTGCTAGACCCGGGACAGGGCGCCCTGAAGCTTTCTTT. Protein: CSARPGTGRPEAFF. V is TRBV20-1 and J is TRBJ1-1, with TRBD1 matching 9 bases. The CDR3 covers 14 residues. Losses at the gene ends were 2 bases for V and 6 bases for J; bases not matched to a gene: 7. Germline-derived CDR1 and CDR2 are DFQATT and SNEGSKA (reference sequence).

CDR3 in amino acids: CASSPRASTYEQYF. The CDR3 nucleotides read TGTGCCAGCAGCCCCCGCGCGAGCACCTACGAGCAGTACTTC. This chain links TRBV9 with TRBJ2-7; D unresolved. The V gene lost 4 bases and the J gene lost 2 bases, with 13 bases spanning the gap. Germline-derived CDR1 and CDR2 are SGDLS and YYNGEE. The CDR3 is 14 residues long.

The chain has TRBV2 and TRBJ2-4; 11 bases align to TRBD1. From germline, CDR1 is SNHLY and CDR2 FYNNEI. Trimming cost V 4 bases and J 7 bases; bases outside gene matches: 3. The CDR3 is 14 amino acids. CDR3 in DNA: TGTGCCAGCAGTGCCGGGACAGGGGGGAACATTCAGTACTTC. It is translated as CASSAGTGGNIQYF. The variable domain in full, with the rest retrieved from reference TRBV2 and TRBJ2-4, is EPEVTQTPSHQVTQMGQEVILRCVPISNHLYFYWYRQILGQKVEFLVSFYNNEISEKSEIFDDQFSVERPDGSNFTLKIRSTKLEDSAMYFCASSAGTGGNIQYFGAGTRLSVL.

This sequence joins TRBV9 and TRBJ1-1, with D unclear. The V end was cut by 0 bases, the J end by 5 bases, with 8 bases between. The germline gives CDR1 SGDLS, CDR2 YYNGEE. The CDR3 has 13 amino acids. The CDR3 sequence: CASSVVPSTEAFF. Written as DNA, the CDR3 is TGTGCCAGCAGCGTAGTCCCTAGTACTGAAGCTTTCTTT.